The 23 T cell receptor beta chains below were found in one sample sequenced in a study of T cell changes during pregnancy in multiple sclerosis (dated by TCRdb to about 2019). Libraries were prepared through the immunoSEQ multiplex PCR assay. TCRdb stores this immuneACCESS table with in-frame sequences only. Part of the clones is absent; in the studies checked, under half of the shortfall reflects unresolved V genes, and no reason is known for the rest. This sample lists some 87,000 clones; around 96% were detected once. The ten largest clones represent around 1.1% of the sample. The material sequenced was peripheral blood, taken in the second trimester of pregnancy. These TCRs come from a female donor with multiple sclerosis, enrolled in a pregnancy study.

This clone appeared a single time. CDR3 DNA: TGTGCCAGCAGCCCTCCGGGACTAGCGGGGGGGACAGATACGCAGTATTTT. Protein sequence: CASSPPGLAGGTDTQYF. The chain links TRBV7-2 to TRBJ2-3, with 16 bases that match TRBD2. CDR3 size: 17 residues. Trimming took 5 bases from V and 3 from J; bases not matched to a gene: 5. Germline V gene sequence: CDR1 SGHTA, CDR2 FQGNSA.

CDR3 region: CASSLYRGQGRTEAFF. The CDR3 coding sequence is TGTGCCAGCAGTTTATATAGGGGACAGGGTCGCACTGAAGCTTTCTTT. The V gene is TRBV28, the J gene TRBJ1-1; TRBD1 aligns across 9 bases. Germline V lookup: CDR1 MDHEN, CDR2 SYDVKM. This CDR3 is built from 16 residues. V lost 1 base, J lost 4 bases, and 7 bases stayed unmatched.

The rearrangement uses TRBV27 and TRBJ1-5; 7 nucleotides line up with TRBD1. V dropped 8 bases and J dropped 2; count of bases not matched to a gene: 12. Germline values: CDR1 MNHEY, CDR2 SMNVEV (reference sequence). CDR3 size: 16 residues. CDR3 loop: CASGRQGGVGNQPQHF. In nucleotides, the CDR3 is TGTGCCAGCGGCCGACAGGGAGGCGTTGGCAATCAGCCCCAGCATTTT.

The chain joins TRBV11-2 to TRBJ2-3, with 8 bases identical to TRBD2. Per the germline V gene, CDR1 is SGHAT and CDR2 is FQNNGV. CDR3 length: 14 residues. J gave up 7 bases and V 6 bases, and 9 bases lay outside the gene matches. DNA for the CDR3: TGTGCCAGCAGACAAAGGACTAGCTCGAATACGCAGTATTTT. This translates into CASRQRTSSNTQYF.

The chain joins TRBV29-1 to TRBJ1-1; possible D gene TRBD1, 5 bases. V dropped 3 bases and J dropped 0 bases, with 8 bases sitting between them. The CDR3 consists of 13 residues. The germline V gene encodes CDR1 SQVTM and CDR2 ANQGSEA. CDR3 in DNA: TGCAGCGTTGAGGAAGGGGTGAACACTGAAGCTTTCTTT. It yields the protein CSVEEGVNTEAFF.

The chain links TRBV2 to TRBJ1-2, with a weak D call TRBD1 (5 bases). The CDR3 runs to 14 residues. Per the germline V gene, CDR1 is SNHLY and CDR2 is FYNNEI. The V gene lost 4 bases and the J gene lost 8 bases, with 17 bases spanning the gap. CDR3 region: CASSGGRGIGGYTF. CDR3 nucleotides: TGTGCCAGCAGTGGCGGGCGGGGGATTGGGGGCTACACCTTC.

The rearrangement uses TRBV28 and TRBJ2-7; 8 bases map to TRBD1. Germline CDR1 reads MDHEN; CDR2 reads SYDVKM. Trimming removed 9 bases from V and 7 bases from J; junction bases left unmatched: 11. This CDR3 contains 13 residues. The CDR3, as DNA: TGTGCCAGTAACGACAGGGGACCACCGGAGCAGTACTTC. Translating it yields CASNDRGPPEQYF.

The CDR3 spells CASSVGGGQTGELFF. In DNA form, the CDR3 reads TGTGCCAGCAGCGTAGGGGGGGGTCAGACCGGGGAGCTGTTTTTT. This chain joins TRBV9 and TRBJ2-2; 7 bases match TRBD2. This CDR3 spans 15 amino acids. Germline V gives CDR1 SGDLS, CDR2 YYNGEE. V gave up 0 bases and J gave up 5 bases; unmatched junction bases: 4.

The V and J genes are TRBV10-3 and TRBJ2-1, with TRBD2 matching 8 bases. After removal of 1 base from V and 10 bases from J, the junction contained 9 bases not matched to a gene. The CDR3 covers 15 residues. Germline CDR1 is ENHRY and CDR2 is SYGVKD. The CDR3 coding sequence is TGTGCCATCAGTGAGTTGTCGGGAGGGAGGGTGGAGCAGTTCTTC. This codes for CAISELSGGRVEQFF.

This clone was counted once. This sequence joins TRBV19 and TRBJ2-7; D is possibly TRBD1 (6 bases). V lost 6 bases and J 0 bases, leaving 15 bases between the germline ends. CDR1 and CDR2 from the germline V gene are LNHDA and SQIVND (reference sequence). The CDR3 has 15 residues. The CDR3 nucleotides are TGTGCCAGTAGCCGGACAGCCTTAAGCTCCTACGAGCAGTACTTC. Translating gives CASSRTALSSYEQYF. Full variable domain (missing parts from reference TRBV19 and TRBJ2-7): DGGITQSPKYLFRKEGQNVTLSCEQNLNHDAMYWYRQDPGQGLRLIYYSQIVNDFQKGDIAEGYSVSREKKESFPLTVTSAQKNPTAFYLCASSRTALSSYEQYFGPGTRLTVT.

The chain uses TRBV12-5 and TRBJ2-7; TRBD1 aligns across 8 bases. CDR1 and CDR2 (germline): LGHNT, FRNRAP. V was pared by 6 bases and J by 5 bases, with 9 bases of the junction left unmatched. The CDR3 totals 14 residues. The CDR3 spells CASGLQGARDEQYF. Here the CDR3 DNA reads TGTGCTAGTGGCCTCCAGGGGGCCAGGGACGAGCAGTACTTC.

The chain recombines TRBV5-6 with TRBJ2-2; 10 bases agree with TRBD1. Germline CDR1 is SGHDT and CDR2 is YYEEEE. J was trimmed by 6 bases and V by 4 bases; bases with no gene match: 9. The CDR3 runs 16 residues. CDR3 in amino acids: CASSGTGTGVAGELFF. The CDR3 DNA reads TGTGCCAGCAGCGGGACCGGGACAGGGGTTGCCGGGGAGCTGTTTTTT.

The chain couples TRBV5-1 to TRBJ2-1; D is undetermined. This CDR3 region has 14 residues. Trimming took 9 bases from V and 0 from J, leaving 13 bases between them. Germline V gene lookup returns CDR1 SGHRS and CDR2 YFSETQ. In DNA, the CDR3 is TGCGCCATTGGAACCGCTAGCTCCTACAATGAGCAGTTCTTC. Encoded protein: CAIGTASSYNEQFF.

V and J are TRBV6-5 and TRBJ2-7; D is perhaps TRBD1 (5 bases). Trimming removed 4 bases from V and 3 bases from J, with 19 bases in between. This CDR3 region has 16 residues. Germline CDR1 reads MNHEY; CDR2 reads SVGAGI. CDR3 sequence: CASSSPRDGLNYEQYF. CDR3 nucleotide sequence: TGTGCCAGCAGTTCACCCAGGGATGGTCTAAACTACGAGCAGTACTTC.

The rearrangement links TRBV28 to TRBJ1-2, with D unresolved. Trimming pared 5 bases from V and 1 base from J, leaving 17 bases between. This CDR3 is 16 amino acids long. Germline CDR1 reads MDHEN; CDR2 reads SYDVKM. The CDR3 DNA reads TGTGCCAGCAGTCCCCCTGGGCAGGCCCTTAACTATGGCTACACCTTC. Translation: CASSPPGQALNYGYTF.

V usage is TRBV5-5 and J usage is TRBJ2-5; D is perhaps TRBD2 (5 bases). CDR3 size: 15 residues. CDR1 and CDR2 (germline): SGHKS, YYEKEE (reference sequence). Trimming removed 0 bases at V and 8 bases at J, with 17 bases between. CDR3 sequence reads: CASSLGYRGKITQYF. CDR3 nucleotide sequence: TGTGCCAGCAGCTTGGGGTATCGGGGTAAGATCACCCAGTACTTC.

This rearrangement joins TRBV27 to TRBJ2-7; tentative D call: TRBD2 (6 bases). The CDR3 runs to 15 residues. Germline CDR1 MNHEY, CDR2 SMNVEV (reference sequence). Trimming left V 7 bases short and J 0 bases short, with 16 bases between. This CDR3 is CASTPGGRSSYEQYF. The CDR3 nucleotides are TGTGCCAGCACCCCCGGGGGACGGAGCTCCTACGAGCAGTACTTC.

This chain links TRBV14 with TRBJ2-3; D perhaps matches TRBD2 (5 bases). Trimming took 1 base from V and 4 from J, leaving 15 bases between them. This CDR3 region has 16 residues. Germline V gene data show CDR1 as SGHDN and CDR2 as FVKESK. The CDR3 loop is CASSQVRQLGADTQYF. CDR3 in DNA: TGTGCCAGCAGCCAAGTTCGCCAGCTGGGAGCAGATACGCAGTATTTT.

The V call is TRBV19, the J call TRBJ1-1; D is unresolved. The CDR3 has 13 residues. Germline V lookup: CDR1 LNHDA, CDR2 SQIVND (reference sequence). The V and J ends lost 5 bases and 3 bases respectively, with 10 bases between them. For the CDR3, the DNA is TGTGCCAGTAGTGTGCATTCGGACACTGAAGCTTTCTTT. Encoded protein: CASSVHSDTEAFF.

This clone was found a few times. The chain carries TRBV15 and TRBJ1-2, with TRBD1 as a possible D gene (5 bases). Trimming removed 6 bases at V and 4 bases at J, with 12 bases between. The V gene's germline CDR1 is LNHNV and CDR2 YYDKDF (reference sequence). The CDR3 runs 13 residues. The CDR3 DNA reads TGTGCCACCAGTGAGGGCGGGGGCTATGGCTACACCTTC. Its translation is CATSEGGGYGYTF.

This chain links TRBV7-2 with TRBJ1-2; D uncertain. This CDR3 region has 13 residues. In germline, CDR1 is SGHTA, CDR2 FQGNSA. Trimming cost V 5 bases and J 2 bases, with 9 bases left between them. CDR3 protein: CASSPQANYGYTF. CDR3 coding DNA: TGTGCCAGCAGCCCGCAGGCAAACTATGGCTACACCTTC. Filled out from reference TRBV7-2 and TRBJ1-2, the complete variable domain reads GAGVSQSPSNKVTEKGKDVELRCDPISGHTALYWYRQSLGQGLEFLIYFQGNSAPDKSGLPSDRFSAERTGGSVSTLTIQRTQQEDSAVYLCASSPQANYGYTFGSGTRLTVV.

This sequence joins TRBV5-1 and TRBJ1-6, with 8 nucleotides matching TRBD1. This CDR3 has 16 amino acids. Trimming removed 3 bases from V and 5 bases from J; junction bases left unmatched: 7. Germline V CDR1 and CDR2: SGHRS, YFSETQ. In DNA form, the CDR3 reads TGCGCCAGCAGCTGGGACGGACAGGGAAATAATTCACCCCTCCACTTT. Protein sequence: CASSWDGQGNNSPLHF. The full variable domain, its missing parts supplied by reference TRBV5-1 and TRBJ1-6, is KAGVTQTPRYLIKTRGQQVTLSCSPISGHRSVSWYQQTPGQGLQFLFEYFSETQRNKGNFPGRFSGRQFSNSRSEMNVSTLELGDSALYLCASSWDGQGNNSPLHFGNGTRLTVT.

The V gene is TRBV11-2, the J gene TRBJ2-7, with a weak D call TRBD2 (6 bases). The germline gives CDR1 SGHAT, CDR2 FQNNGV. V was pared by 2 bases and J by 2 bases, with 10 bases between. This CDR3 is 14 amino acids long. The CDR3 nucleotides are TGTGCCAGCAGCTTATTCCCGGGGGCCTACGAGCAGTACTTC. As protein: CASSLFPGAYEQYF.